The clone carrying this T cell receptor beta chain was counted many times. The sample comes from a study of HIV-infected patients and healthy controls. Trimming left V 0 bases short and J 7 bases short, with 19 bases between. Germline V gene sequence: CDR1 DFQATT, CDR2 SNEGSKA (reference sequence). This CDR3 has 16 amino acids. cDNA was made from about 500 ng RNA using alpha and beta constant primers. Alpha and beta chain libraries were made separately by chain-specific third strand synthesis with multiplexing indices. TCRdb fed the 5' RACE reads into MiXCR, producing one record per CDR3 protein. There are 20,000 to 30,000 distinct CDR3 sequences in the sample; under 9% occur only once, and roughly 4.3% lies in the top ten. Whole blood was used without fractionation, so all unsorted peripheral T cells were included.

The J gene is TRBJ2-1, the V gene TRBV20-1; D remains unclear. This clonotype was obtained from an adult in good health. Input material: blood. CDR3 region: CSARDLSQRRDNEQFF. The CDR3 nucleotides read TGCAGTGCTAGAGATTTATCACAGAGGCGAGATAATGAGCAGTTCTTC.